This section outlines one T cell receptor (beta chain) sequence together with its context. The participants were between about 18 and 95 years old and came from roughly 24 US areas. Donors in Cohort 3 who had recovered were those with two negative PCRs, healthcare professional clearance, or resolution of their symptoms. Per the study methods: The authors estimated nucleated cell counts from reference gene primer amplification. Here immunoSEQ multiplex PCR was the method, and the copy in TCRdb shows in-frame clones only, minus some. For V, J and clone size, that table is used; D and trimming come from the DNA. The data show some 170,000 clones, about 79% seen once. After removal of 6 bases from V and 8 bases from J, the junction contained 3 bases not matched to a gene. The CDR3 is 13 residues long. Germline V gene sequence: CDR1 MDHEN, CDR2 SYDVKM. The data originate from a study of blood T cell repertoires in COVID-19.

The specimen sequenced was PBMCs or T cells enriched from blood (not recorded which). The clonotype originates from a man aged 50 to 60 who had recovered from COVID-19. The chain carries TRBV28 and TRBJ2-4; 11 nucleotides align to TRBD1. As DNA, the CDR3 is TGTGCCAGCAGGGGACAGGGGGGATACATTCAGTACTTC. Translating gives CASRGQGGYIQYF.